This T cell receptor beta chain is drawn from a study of T-cell memory formation after mild COVID-19. This clonotype was counted ten times or more. TCRdb used MiXCR to reprocess the 5' RACE reads, holding one entry per CDR3 protein. There are about 49,000 distinct CDR3 sequences in the sample; roughly 27% occur only once, and roughly two fifths lies in the top ten. The CDR3 totals 16 residues. Deletions cut 1 base from V and 5 bases from J, with 16 bases between. CDR1 is LGHNA and CDR2 is YSLEER in the germline V gene. The chain joins TRBV4-3 to TRBJ2-3; TRBD2 might be the D (6 bases). The sample comprised PBMCs or a T cell subset sorted from them (not recorded which). The TCR was taken from a young man who had mild COVID-19 (a few samples of this study predate the infection). Cell type and time point are not known. CDR3 nucleotides: TGCGCCAGCAGCCAAGCTTGGCGGGGTCAGGGAGATACGCAGTATTTT. Translated, it gives CASSQAWRGQGDTQYF.